The clone carrying this TCR beta chain was recorded many times. Its antigen is unidentified. The data are from a study of T cells after yellow fever vaccination. The study's findings and limits: Primary-vaccination clones mostly resurfaced post-booster (about 95% CD4, under 90% CD8).

Germline V CDR1 and CDR2: SGHTA, FQGNSA. The CDR3 contains 15 residues. J gave up 0 bases and V 4 bases, and 3 bases lay outside the gene matches. By 5'RACE template switching, TCR cDNA was produced, with a universal primer site and UMIs added in the process. TCRdb ran MiXCR on the 5' RACE reads and lists one entry per CDR3 protein. The sample has around 590,000 distinct CDR3 sequences, roughly an eighth seen once. This chain uses TRBV7-2 with TRBJ2-3; 8 bases agree with TRBD2. The starting material was PBMCs, obtained on the day of the yellow fever booster vaccination. This receptor was taken from a man under 40 who received the YFV17D yellow fever vaccine. The CDR3 is CASSSGGRSTDTQYF. The CDR3 bases are TGTGCCAGCAGCTCCGGCGGGAGGAGCACAGATACGCAGTATTTT.